This T cell receptor beta chain was sequenced during a study of early T cells in non-severe SARS-CoV-2 infection. Findings and caveats of the study: VDJdb matches were skewed toward anti-spike CD8 T cell responses.

The CDR3 consists of 15 residues. The germline gives CDR1 MNHNY, CDR2 SVGAGI (reference sequence). V shed 8 bases and J shed 1 base, with 12 bases lying between them. TCRdb re-called the 5' RACE reads with MiXCR, one entry per CDR3 protein. The sample contains approximately 70,000 distinct CDR3 sequences, over 10% of which appear only once. This clonotype has a handful of counts. What it recognizes is unknown. The sample consisted of whole blood, taken at baseline. This chain links TRBV6-6 with TRBJ2-6, with D uncertain. The receptor's source is an adult who was a healthcare worker with PCR-confirmed SARS-CoV-2 infection or an uninfected control (not recorded which). CDR3 nucleotides: TGTGCCAGCGTACCCCGAAATTCTGGGGCCAACGTCCTGACTTTC. Translation: CASVPRNSGANVLTF.